The present T cell receptor (beta chain) was sequenced within a study of tumor and adjacent non-tumor tissue in lung cancer. For this clonotype: It is unclear where the CDR3 begins or ends on the DNA, so no DNA is shown, and the CDR3 is as TCRdb lists it.

Three rounds of nested PCR, following a modified ARM-PCR protocol, produced the TCRbeta library. TCRdb redid the calling of the multiplex PCR reads with MiXCR, one entry per CDR3 protein. The repertoire has 90,000 to 110,000 distinct CDR3 sequences, 62% of them found once; the top ten carry around 19%. The germline gives CDR1 SGHNT, CDR2 YENEEA. The CDR3 spans 14 amino acids, including both terminal residues. No cell sorting was done before RNA was extracted from the tissue. The normal lung tissue was taken more than 3 cm from the tumor edge. The TCR comes from a man aged 60 to 69 with non-small cell lung cancer. The genes are TRBV11-3 and TRBJ2-3. Sequenced: distant non-tumor lung tissue. The CDR3 is CTSSLVGYTCTQYF.